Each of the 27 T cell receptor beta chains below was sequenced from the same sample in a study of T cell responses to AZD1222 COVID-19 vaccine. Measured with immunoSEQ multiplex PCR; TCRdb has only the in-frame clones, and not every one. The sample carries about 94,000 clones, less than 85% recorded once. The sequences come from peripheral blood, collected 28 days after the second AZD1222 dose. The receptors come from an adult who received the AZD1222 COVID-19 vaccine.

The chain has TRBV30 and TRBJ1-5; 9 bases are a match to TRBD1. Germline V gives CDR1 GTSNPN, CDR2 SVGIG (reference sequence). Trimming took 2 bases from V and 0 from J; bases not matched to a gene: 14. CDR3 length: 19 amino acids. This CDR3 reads CAWSFRDREARYSNQPQHF. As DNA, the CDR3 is TGTGCCTGGAGTTTCCGGGACAGGGAGGCCCGATATAGCAATCAGCCCCAGCATTTT.

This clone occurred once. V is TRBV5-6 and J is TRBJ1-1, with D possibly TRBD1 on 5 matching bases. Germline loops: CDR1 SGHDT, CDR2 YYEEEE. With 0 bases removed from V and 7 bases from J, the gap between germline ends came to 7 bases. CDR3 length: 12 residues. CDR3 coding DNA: TGTGCCAGCAGCTTGGCCAGGGTTGAAGCTTTCTTT. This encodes CASSLARVEAFF.

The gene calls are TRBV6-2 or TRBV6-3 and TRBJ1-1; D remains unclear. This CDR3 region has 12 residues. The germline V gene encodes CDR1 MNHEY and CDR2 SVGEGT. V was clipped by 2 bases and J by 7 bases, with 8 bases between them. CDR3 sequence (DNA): TGTGCCAGCAGTTACGTCGTCGGTGAAGCTTTCTTT. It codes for CASSYVVGEAFF.

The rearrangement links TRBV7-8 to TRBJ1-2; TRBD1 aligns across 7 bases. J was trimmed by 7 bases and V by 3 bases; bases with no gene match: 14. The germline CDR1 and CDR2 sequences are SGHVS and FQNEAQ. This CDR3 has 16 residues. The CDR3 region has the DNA TGTGCCAGCAGCTTCCGACTTATAAGACAGGGTTCTGGCTACACCTTC. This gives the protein CASSFRLIRQGSGYTF.

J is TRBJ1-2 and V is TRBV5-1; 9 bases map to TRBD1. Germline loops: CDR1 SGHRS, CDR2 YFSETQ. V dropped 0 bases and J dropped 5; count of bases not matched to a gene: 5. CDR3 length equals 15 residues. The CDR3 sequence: CASSLEGTGSYGYTF. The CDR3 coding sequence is TGCGCCAGCAGCTTGGAAGGGACAGGGTCGTATGGCTACACCTTC. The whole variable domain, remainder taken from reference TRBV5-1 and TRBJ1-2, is KAGVTQTPRYLIKTRGQQVTLSCSPISGHRSVSWYQQTPGQGLQFLFEYFSETQRNKGNFPGRFSGRQFSNSRSEMNVSTLELGDSALYLCASSLEGTGSYGYTFGSGTRLTVV.

The CDR3 is CASSYRQGQETEAFF. The CDR3 DNA reads as TGTGCCAGCAGTTACCGACAGGGGCAGGAGACTGAAGCTTTCTTT. The V gene is TRBV6-2 or TRBV6-3, the J gene TRBJ1-1, with 8 nucleotides matching TRBD1. The J segment lost 5 bases and the V segment lost 2 bases, leaving 7 bases of the junction unmatched. The CDR3 is 15 residues long. Germline values: CDR1 MNHEY, CDR2 SVGEGT.

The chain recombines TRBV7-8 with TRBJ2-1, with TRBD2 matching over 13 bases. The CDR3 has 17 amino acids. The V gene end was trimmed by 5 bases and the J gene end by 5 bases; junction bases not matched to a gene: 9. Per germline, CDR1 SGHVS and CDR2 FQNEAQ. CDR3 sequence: CASSRDLTSGRNNEQFF. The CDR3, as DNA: TGTGCCAGCAGCCGAGATTTGACTAGCGGGAGGAACAATGAGCAGTTCTTC.

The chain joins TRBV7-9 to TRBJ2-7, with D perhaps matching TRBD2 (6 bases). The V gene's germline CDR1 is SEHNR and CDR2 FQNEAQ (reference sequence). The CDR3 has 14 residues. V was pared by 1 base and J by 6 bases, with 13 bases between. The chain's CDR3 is CASSLVRRGGEQYF. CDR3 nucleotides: TGTGCCAGCAGCTTAGTACGGCGGGGCGGCGAGCAGTACTTC.

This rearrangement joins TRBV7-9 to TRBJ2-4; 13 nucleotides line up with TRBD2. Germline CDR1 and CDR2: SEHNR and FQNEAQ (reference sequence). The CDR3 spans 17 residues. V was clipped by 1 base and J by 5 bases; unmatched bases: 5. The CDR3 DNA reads TGTGCCAGCAGCTTAGGGGGGACTAGCGGGGCCCAAAACATTCAGTACTTC. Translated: CASSLGGTSGAQNIQYF.

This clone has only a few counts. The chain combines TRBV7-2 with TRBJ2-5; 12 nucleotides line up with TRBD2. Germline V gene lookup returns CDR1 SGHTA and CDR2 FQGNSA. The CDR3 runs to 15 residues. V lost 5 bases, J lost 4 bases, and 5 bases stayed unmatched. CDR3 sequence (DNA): TGTGCCAGCAGCATCCTAGCGGGAGGGGGAGAGACCCAGTACTTC. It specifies CASSILAGGGETQYF.

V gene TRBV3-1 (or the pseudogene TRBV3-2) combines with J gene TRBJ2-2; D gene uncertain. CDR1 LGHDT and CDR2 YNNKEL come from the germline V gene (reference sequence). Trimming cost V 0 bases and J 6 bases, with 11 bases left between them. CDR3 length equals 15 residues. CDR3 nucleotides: TGTGCCAGCAGCCAAGATCGTGGCTACTCCGGGGAGCTGTTTTTT. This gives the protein CASSQDRGYSGELFF.

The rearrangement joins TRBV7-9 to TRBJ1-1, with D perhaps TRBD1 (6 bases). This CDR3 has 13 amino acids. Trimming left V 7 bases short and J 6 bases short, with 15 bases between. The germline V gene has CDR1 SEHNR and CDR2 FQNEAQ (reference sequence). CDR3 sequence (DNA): TGTGCCAGCACACAGACAGGAATATCTGAAGCTTTCTTT. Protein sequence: CASTQTGISEAFF.

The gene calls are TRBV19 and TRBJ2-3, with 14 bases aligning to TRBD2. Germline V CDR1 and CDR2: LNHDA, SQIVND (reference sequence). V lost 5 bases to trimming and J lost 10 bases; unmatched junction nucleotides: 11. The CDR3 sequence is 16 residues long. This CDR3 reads CASSLRTGTSGSAQYF. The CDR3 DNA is TGTGCCAGTAGTCTAAGGACCGGGACTAGCGGGAGTGCGCAGTATTTT.

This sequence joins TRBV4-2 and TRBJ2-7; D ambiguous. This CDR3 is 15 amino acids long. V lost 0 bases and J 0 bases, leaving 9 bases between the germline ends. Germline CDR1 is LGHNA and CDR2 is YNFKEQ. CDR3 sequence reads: CASSQDEANSYEQYF. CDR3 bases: TGTGCCAGCAGCCAAGATGAGGCTAACTCCTACGAGCAGTACTTC.

The CDR3 nucleotides read TGTGCCAGTACCCCCGCAGGGGGCTATGGCTACACCTTC. Encoded protein: CASTPAGGYGYTF. This rearrangement joins TRBV19 to TRBJ1-2, with 7 bases aligning to TRBD1. V was pared by 7 bases and J by 4 bases, with 6 bases of the junction left unmatched. The germline V gene has CDR1 LNHDA and CDR2 SQIVND (reference sequence). The CDR3 runs 13 residues.

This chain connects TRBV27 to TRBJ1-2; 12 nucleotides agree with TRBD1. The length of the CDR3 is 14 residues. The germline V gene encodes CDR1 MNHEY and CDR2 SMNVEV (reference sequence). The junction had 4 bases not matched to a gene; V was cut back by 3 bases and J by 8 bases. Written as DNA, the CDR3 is TGTGCCAGCAGTTTGGGACAGGGGGCAGGGGGCTACACCTTC. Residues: CASSLGQGAGGYTF.

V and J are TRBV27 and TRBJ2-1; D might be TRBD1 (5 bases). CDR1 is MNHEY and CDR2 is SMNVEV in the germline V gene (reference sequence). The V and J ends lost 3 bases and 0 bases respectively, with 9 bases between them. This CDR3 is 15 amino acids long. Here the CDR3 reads CASSFRASSYNEQFF. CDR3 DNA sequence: TGTGCCAGCAGTTTCAGGGCGAGCTCCTACAATGAGCAGTTCTTC.

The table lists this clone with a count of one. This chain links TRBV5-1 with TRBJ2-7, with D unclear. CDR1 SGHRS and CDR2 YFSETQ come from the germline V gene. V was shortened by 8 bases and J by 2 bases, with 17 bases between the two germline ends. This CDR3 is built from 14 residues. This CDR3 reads CARVKAPRPYEQYF. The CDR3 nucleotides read TGCGCCAGAGTTAAAGCCCCGAGGCCCTACGAGCAGTACTTC.

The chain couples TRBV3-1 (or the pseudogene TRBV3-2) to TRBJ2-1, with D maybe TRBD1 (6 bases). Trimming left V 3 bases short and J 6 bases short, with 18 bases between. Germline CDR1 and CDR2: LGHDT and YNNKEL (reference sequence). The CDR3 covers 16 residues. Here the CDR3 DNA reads TGTGCCAGCAGCCAGGACAGCCGCCCATCACGCAATGAGCAGTTCTTC. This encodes CASSQDSRPSRNEQFF.

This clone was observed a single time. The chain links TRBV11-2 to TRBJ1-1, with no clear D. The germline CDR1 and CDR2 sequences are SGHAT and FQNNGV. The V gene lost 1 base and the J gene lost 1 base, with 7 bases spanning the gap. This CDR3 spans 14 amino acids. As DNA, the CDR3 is TGTGCCAGCAGCTTAGGTATAGGGAACACTGAAGCTTTCTTT. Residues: CASSLGIGNTEAFF.

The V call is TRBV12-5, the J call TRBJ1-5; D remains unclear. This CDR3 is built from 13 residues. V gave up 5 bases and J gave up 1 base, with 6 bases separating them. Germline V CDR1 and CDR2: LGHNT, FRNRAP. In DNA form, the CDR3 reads TGTGCTAGTGGTCTAGAGAGCAATCAGCCCCAGCATTTT. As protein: CASGLESNQPQHF.

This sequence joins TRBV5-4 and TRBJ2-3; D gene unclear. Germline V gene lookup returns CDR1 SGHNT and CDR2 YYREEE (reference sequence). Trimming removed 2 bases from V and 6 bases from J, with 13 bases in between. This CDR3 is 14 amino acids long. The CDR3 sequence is CASSFLGSVDTQYF. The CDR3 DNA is TGTGCCAGCAGCTTCCTGGGAAGTGTGGATACGCAGTATTTT.

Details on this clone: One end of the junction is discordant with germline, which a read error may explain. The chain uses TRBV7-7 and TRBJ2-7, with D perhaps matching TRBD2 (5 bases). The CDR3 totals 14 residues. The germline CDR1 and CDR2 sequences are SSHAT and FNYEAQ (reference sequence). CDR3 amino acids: CASSPQGLSYEQYF. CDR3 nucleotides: TGTGCTAGCAGCCCCCAAGGACTCTCCTACGAGCAGTACTTC.

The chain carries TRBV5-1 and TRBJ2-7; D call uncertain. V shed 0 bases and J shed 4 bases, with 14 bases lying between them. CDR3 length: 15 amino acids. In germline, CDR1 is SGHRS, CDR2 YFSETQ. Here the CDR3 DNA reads TGCGCCAGCAGCTTGGAATCCCCTTCGGAATACGAGCAGTACTTC. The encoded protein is CASSLESPSEYEQYF.

The CDR3 region has the DNA TGTGCCAGCAGTCTGGACAGGGCGACGAACTATGGCTACACCTTC. Its protein is CASSLDRATNYGYTF. The gene calls are TRBV28 and TRBJ1-2; 8 nucleotides line up with TRBD1. Per the germline V gene, CDR1 is MDHEN and CDR2 is SYDVKM. Trimming at V came to 5 bases and at J to 2 bases, leaving 7 bases not matched to a gene. This CDR3 has 15 residues.

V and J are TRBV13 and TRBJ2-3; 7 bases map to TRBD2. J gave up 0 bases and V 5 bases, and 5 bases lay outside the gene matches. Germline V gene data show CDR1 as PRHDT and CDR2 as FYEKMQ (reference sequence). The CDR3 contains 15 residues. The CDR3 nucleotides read TGTGCCAGCAGCACAGTTAGCGGGAGCACAGATACGCAGTATTTT. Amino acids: CASSTVSGSTDTQYF.

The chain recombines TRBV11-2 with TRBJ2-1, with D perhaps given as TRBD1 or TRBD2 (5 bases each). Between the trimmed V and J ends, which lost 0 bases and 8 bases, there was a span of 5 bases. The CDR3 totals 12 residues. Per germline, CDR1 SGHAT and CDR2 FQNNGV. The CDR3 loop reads CASSLEGHEQFF. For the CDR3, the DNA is TGTGCCAGCAGCTTAGAGGGACATGAGCAGTTCTTC.